This T cell receptor (beta chain) originates from a study of T cells in Graves' hyperthyroidism and ophthalmopathy (dated by TCRdb to between 2018 and 2020). At the level of the whole study: Peripheral blood samples were taken at the time of initial diagnosis, prior to any treatment. For training and testing, the 95 to 100 patients in the discovery cohort were randomly divided in a 7:3 ratio. In over five Graves' hyperthyroidism patients, the study also compared T-cell repertoires from thyroid tissue with T-cell repertoires from blood. Prospective prediction of ophthalmopathy was tested in an independent validation cohort consisting of fewer than 20 hyperthyroidism patients and around 17 patients who later progressed to ophthalmopathy. To identify distinguishing TCR V-J signatures, a discovery cohort of 95 to 100 patients was used, comprising some 45 with Graves' ophthalmopathy and 57 with stable Graves' hyperthyroidism. The paper reports TCR Vbeta CDR3 sequencing of more than 120 peripheral blood samples: approximately 41 ophthalmopathy, under 85 hyperthyroidism and around 17 progressor patients. Following sampling, methimazole starting at 30 mg daily was given to hyperthyroidism patients, and high-dose intravenous methylprednisolone was given to ophthalmopathy patients. What the authors observed across the whole study: Most expanded thyroid clonotypes (frequency above 0.001) were also detected in blood, suggesting blood repertoires may reflect thyroid immune responses. Ophthalmopathy was separated from stable hyperthyroidism by a 13 V-J signature model, with just over 85% sensitivity and roughly 84% specificity obtained in cross-validation and 80%/75% obtained in testing. No statistical method was used to fix the sample size in advance, and group allocation was not hidden from the investigators. During validation, the model predicted progression to ophthalmopathy a median of approximately 7 months ahead of onset, with around 65% sensitivity and 72.22% specificity.

A patient counted as having stable Graves' hyperthyroidism if no progression to ophthalmopathy occurred over 18 months of follow-up. Hyperthyroidism patients were aged 18 to 65 years and newly diagnosed, with disease duration of less than 2 months. Patients with uncontrolled infections, other autoimmune diseases, pregnancy or lactation were excluded. Clinical symptoms, serum thyroxine and TRAb, thyroid ultrasound, and orbital computed tomography formed the basis for the diagnoses. PBMCs were separated from around 9.1 ml of fresh peripheral blood using Ficoll-Paque density gradient centrifugation. Total RNA was extracted using Trizol reagent, and RNA quality was assessed on an Agilent 2100 Bioanalyzer. V loses 5 bases of germline sequence and J loses 1 base, and the interval between the two ends is 10 bases. The germline V gene provides CDR1 SGHVS and CDR2 FNYEAQ. Including cysteine and phenylalanine, the CDR3 has 14 amino acids. Only CDR3 DNA is held: 42 bases, read in frame from base 1.

The TCR beta CDR3 regions were amplified from the RNA transcripts. A first-round RT-PCR of the TCR CDR3 used the HTBI primer set with the Qiagen OneStep RT-PCR kit. The libraries were constructed in a second round of multiplex PCR and then size-selected and purified. Sequencing of the libraries was done on an Illumina HiSeq2000 using paired-end 100 bp reads. Processing in the source paper ran as follows. Raw data were processed with SOAPnuke, discarding reads with adapters, uncalled bases, mean Phred below 15, or no exact constant-primer or identifier match. High-quality paired reads were merged using COPE v1.2.5, and each unique nucleotide sequence was defined as a clonotype. MiTCR v1.1 was used to align clonotypes to the IMGT TRBV, TRBD and TRBJ reference segments. Analysis was restricted to V-J combinations with a frequency above 0.0001, which covered just over 98% of repertoires. A TCS score was defined as the ratio between F50 (clonal expansion) and ExV (chaos), using BLOSUM62-based TCRdist between CDR3 peptides within each V-J. Welch's t-statistics and random forest reduced just over 500 V-J features to 13, which were used in a naive Bayes classifier (R e1071). Through fastp at Q25 and MiXCR, TCRdb rebuilt clones from the public reads, retaining in-frame beta chains. Each entry is one CDR3 protein sequence, shown with its most common DNA and genes. These V and J calls derive from TCRdb rather than the authors' analysis. The sample records some 500,000 distinct CDR3 sequences, under 15% of which are singletons. The ten top clones hold 15% to 20% of the sample.

Note on this clonotype: The clone's antigen remains unknown. No much larger clonotype is one base removed from it; base qualities were not supplied.

This sequence originates from a woman under 30 with Graves' hyperthyroidism. Input material: blood. Recombination linked TRBV7-6 to TRBJ2-3; the D gene is possibly TRBD2, with 6 bases matching. The CDR3 is CASSRSGRTDTQYF. DNA sequence: TGTGCCAGCAGCCGTAGCGGCCGCACAGATACGCAGTATTTT.